The T cell receptor (beta chain) described here comes from a study of regulatory T cells in long-lasting Graves disease. The study, taken as a whole, reports: Persistent disease exhibited a predilection for TRBV28, TRBJ1-2 and TRBJ2-5. A greater number of public clonotypes (more than 2,500) was shared by persistent patients than by new patients (approximately 910). It is possible that accuracy was reduced by the small size of the sample.

Comment on this clonotype: No antigen is known for it.

TCR beta libraries were built with iRepertoire HTBI primers and Arm-PCR of CDR3 regions. MiXCR was run by TCRdb on the multiplex PCR reads, yielding one entry per CDR3 protein. The sample consists of 600,000 to 850,000 distinct CDR3 sequences, roughly 30% of them appearing once. This CDR3 comprises 17 residues. Germline CDR1 and CDR2: MGHRA and YSYEKL. Trimming pared 1 base from V and 9 bases from J, leaving 19 bases between. Time point indicated: persistent/refractory GD, antithyroid drugs over 5 years with positive TRAb. The TCR library was prepared using RNA isolated from PBMCs. EDTA tubes received approximately 8.4 milliliters of collected peripheral blood.

The rearrangement links TRBV4-1 to TRBJ1-6; D is undetermined. The specimen comprised peripheral blood mononuclear cells (PBMCs), sampled when the disease was refractory, from a patient treated with antithyroid drugs. The receptor was derived from a female donor with Graves disease. The CDR3 DNA sequence: TGCGCCAGCAGCCAAGGAGAGACGGGTTTCGTTTTTTCACCCCTCCACTTT. Amino acid sequence: CASSQGETGFVFSPLHF.